Many counts were recorded for the clone carrying this TCR beta chain. Its antigen is currently unknown. These data are taken from a study of early T cells in non-severe SARS-CoV-2 infection. In the study overall: The sequenced material was bulk RNA from unsorted whole blood, and its chains were unpaired.

In the library, individual cDNA molecules carried attached unique molecular identifiers. TCRdb called the 5' RACE reads again in MiXCR, with one record for every CDR3 protein. The sample holds about 110,000 distinct CDR3 sequences, roughly an eighth seen once. Regarding the study as a whole: A preference for anti-spike CD8 responses marked VDJdb matching, which missed private and CD4 specificities.

The V gene's germline CDR1 is MDHEN and CDR2 SYDVKM. J lost 4 bases, V lost 5 bases, and 16 bases had no gene match. The CDR3 length is 19 residues. V and J are TRBV28 and TRBJ2-3; 12 bases match TRBD2. The receptor was derived from an adult who was a healthcare worker with PCR-confirmed SARS-CoV-2 infection or an uninfected control (not recorded which). Sequenced: whole blood. CDR3 bases: TGTGCCAGCAGTCCCCAGGCCGCGTCTAGCGGGGGGGCCCCAGATACGCAGTATTTT. It codes for CASSPQAASSGGAPDTQYF. Full variable domain (remainder filled in from reference TRBV28 and TRBJ2-3): DVKVTQSSRYLVKRTGEKVFLECVQDMDHENMFWYRQDPGLGLRLIYFSYDVKMKEKGDIPEGYSVSREKKERFSLILESASTNQTSMYLCASSPQAASSGGAPDTQYFGPGTRLTVL.